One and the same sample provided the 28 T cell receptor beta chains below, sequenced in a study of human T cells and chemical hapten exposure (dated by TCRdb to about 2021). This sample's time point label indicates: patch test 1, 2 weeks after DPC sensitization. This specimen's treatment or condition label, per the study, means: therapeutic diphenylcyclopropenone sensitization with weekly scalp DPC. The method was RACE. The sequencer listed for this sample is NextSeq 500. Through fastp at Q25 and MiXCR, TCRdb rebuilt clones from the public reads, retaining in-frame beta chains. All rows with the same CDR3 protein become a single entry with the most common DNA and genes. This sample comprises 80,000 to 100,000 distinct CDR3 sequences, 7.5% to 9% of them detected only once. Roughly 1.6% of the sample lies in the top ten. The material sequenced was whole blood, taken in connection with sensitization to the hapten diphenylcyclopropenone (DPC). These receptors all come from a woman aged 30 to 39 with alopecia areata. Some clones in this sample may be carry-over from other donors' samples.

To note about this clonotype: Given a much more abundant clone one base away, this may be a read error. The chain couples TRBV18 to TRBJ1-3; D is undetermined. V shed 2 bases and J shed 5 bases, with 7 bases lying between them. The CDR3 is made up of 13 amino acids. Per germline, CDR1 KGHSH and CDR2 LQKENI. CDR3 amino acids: CASSPTKRNTIYF. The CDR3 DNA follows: TGTGCCAGCTCACCAACGAAGAGAAACACCATATATTTT. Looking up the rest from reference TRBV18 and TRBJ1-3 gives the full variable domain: NAGVMQNPRHLVRRRGQEARLRCSPMKGHSHVYWYRQLPEEGLKFMVYLQKENIIDESGMPKERFSAEFPKEGPSILRIQQVVRGDSAAYFCASSPTKRNTIYFGEGSWLTVV.

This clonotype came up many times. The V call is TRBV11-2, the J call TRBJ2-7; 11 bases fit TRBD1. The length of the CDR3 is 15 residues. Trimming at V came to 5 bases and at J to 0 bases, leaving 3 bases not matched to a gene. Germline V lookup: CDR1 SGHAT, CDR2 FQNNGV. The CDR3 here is CASSPGTGGSYEQYF. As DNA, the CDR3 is TGTGCCAGCAGCCCTGGGACAGGGGGCTCCTACGAGCAGTACTTC.

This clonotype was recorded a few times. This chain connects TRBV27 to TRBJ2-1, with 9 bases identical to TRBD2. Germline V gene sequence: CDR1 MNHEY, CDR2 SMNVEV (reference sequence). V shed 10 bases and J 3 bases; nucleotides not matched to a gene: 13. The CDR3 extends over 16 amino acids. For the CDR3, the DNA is TGTGCCACTCGGTCAAGCGGGGGGCTCCTCTACAATGAGCAGTTCTTC. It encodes CATRSSGGLLYNEQFF.

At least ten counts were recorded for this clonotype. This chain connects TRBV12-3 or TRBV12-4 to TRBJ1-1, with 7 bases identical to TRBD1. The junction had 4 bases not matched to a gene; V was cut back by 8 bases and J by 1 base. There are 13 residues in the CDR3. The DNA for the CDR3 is TGTGCCAGCGAGGGGGCTAAGAACACTGAAGCTTTCTTT. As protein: CASEGAKNTEAFF.

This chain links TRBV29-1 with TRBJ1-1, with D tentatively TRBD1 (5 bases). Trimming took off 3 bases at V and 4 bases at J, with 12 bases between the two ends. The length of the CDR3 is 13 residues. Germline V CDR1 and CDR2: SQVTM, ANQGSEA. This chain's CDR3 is CSVDKGPSTEAFF. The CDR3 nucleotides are TGCAGCGTTGATAAGGGGCCATCCACTGAAGCTTTCTTT.

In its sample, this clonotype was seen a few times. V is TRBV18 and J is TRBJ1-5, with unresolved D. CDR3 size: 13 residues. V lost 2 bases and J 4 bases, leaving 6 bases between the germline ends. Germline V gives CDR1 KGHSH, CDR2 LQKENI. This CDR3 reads CASSPSQNQPQHF. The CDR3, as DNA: TGTGCCAGCTCACCATCTCAGAATCAGCCCCAGCATTTT.

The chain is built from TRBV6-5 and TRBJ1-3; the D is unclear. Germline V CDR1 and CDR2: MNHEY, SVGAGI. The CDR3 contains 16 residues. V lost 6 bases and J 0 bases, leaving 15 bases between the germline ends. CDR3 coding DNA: TGTGCCAGCAGGAAACAGTCTTTGGGCTCTGGAAACACCATATATTTT. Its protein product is CASRKQSLGSGNTIYF.

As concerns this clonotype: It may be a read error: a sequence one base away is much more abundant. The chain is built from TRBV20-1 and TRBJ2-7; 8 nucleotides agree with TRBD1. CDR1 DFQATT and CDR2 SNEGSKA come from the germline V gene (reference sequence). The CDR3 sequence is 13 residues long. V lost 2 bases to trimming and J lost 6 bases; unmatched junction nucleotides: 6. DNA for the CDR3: TGCAGTGCTAGATGTGCAGGGGGCGTCGAGCAGTACTTC. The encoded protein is CSARCAGGVEQYF.

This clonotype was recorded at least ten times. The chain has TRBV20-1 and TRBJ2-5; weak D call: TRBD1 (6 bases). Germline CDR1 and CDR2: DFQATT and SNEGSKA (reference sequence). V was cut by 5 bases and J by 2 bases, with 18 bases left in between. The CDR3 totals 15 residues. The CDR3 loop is CSAHQSQDRQETQYF. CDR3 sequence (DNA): TGCAGTGCTCACCAATCCCAGGACAGACAAGAGACCCAGTACTTC.

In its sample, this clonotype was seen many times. CDR3 loop: CASSPSAGSNEKLFF. In DNA, the CDR3 is TGTGCCAGCTCACCATCGGCAGGTTCCAATGAAAAACTGTTTTTT. The V gene is TRBV18, the J gene TRBJ1-4; no clear D gene. The CDR3 has 15 residues. V was clipped by 2 bases and J by 5 bases, with 12 bases between them. Looked up from germline, CDR1 is KGHSH and CDR2 is LQKENI.

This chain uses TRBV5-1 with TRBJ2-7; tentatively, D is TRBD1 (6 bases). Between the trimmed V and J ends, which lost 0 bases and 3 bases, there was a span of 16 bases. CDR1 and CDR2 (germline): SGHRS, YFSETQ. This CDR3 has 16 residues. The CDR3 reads CASSLGSDRPSYEQYF. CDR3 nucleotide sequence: TGCGCCAGCAGCTTGGGGTCGGACAGACCTAGCTACGAGCAGTACTTC.

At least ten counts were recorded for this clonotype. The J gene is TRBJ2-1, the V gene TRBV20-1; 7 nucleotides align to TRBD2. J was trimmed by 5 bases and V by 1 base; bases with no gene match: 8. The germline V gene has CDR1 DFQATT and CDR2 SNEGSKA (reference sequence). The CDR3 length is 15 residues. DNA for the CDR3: TGCAGTGCTAGAGTAATGGGGGGGAACAACAATGAGCAGTTCTTC. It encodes CSARVMGGNNNEQFF.

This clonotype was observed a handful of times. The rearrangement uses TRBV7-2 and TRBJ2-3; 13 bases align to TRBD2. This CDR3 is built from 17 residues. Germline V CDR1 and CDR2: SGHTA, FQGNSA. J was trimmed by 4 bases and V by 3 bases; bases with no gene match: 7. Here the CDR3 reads CASSFQTSGGFADTQYF. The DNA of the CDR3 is TGTGCCAGCAGCTTTCAGACTAGCGGGGGGTTTGCAGATACGCAGTATTTT.

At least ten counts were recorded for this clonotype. The CDR3 DNA is TGTGCCAGCAGCCTTAATTCATTCCAGCCCCAGCATTTT. It is translated as CASSLNSFQPQHF. V and J are TRBV7-2 and TRBJ1-5; D is uncertain. The CDR3 consists of 13 residues. V was clipped by 5 bases and J by 7 bases, with 12 bases between them. CDR1 is SGHTA and CDR2 is FQGNSA in the germline V gene.

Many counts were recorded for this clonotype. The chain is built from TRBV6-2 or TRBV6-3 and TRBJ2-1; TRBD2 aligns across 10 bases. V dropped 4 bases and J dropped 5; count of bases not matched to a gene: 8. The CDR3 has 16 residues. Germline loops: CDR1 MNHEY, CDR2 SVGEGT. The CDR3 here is CASSLDSGGRHNEQFF. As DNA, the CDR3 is TGTGCCAGCAGTTTAGATAGCGGGGGGAGGCACAATGAGCAGTTCTTC.

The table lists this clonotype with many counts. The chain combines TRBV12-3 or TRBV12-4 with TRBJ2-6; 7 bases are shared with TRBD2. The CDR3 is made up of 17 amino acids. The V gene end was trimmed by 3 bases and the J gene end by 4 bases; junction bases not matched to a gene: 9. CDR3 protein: CASSFREGILGANVLTF. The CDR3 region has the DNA TGTGCCAGCAGTTTTAGGGAGGGGATTTTGGGGGCCAACGTCCTGACTTTC.

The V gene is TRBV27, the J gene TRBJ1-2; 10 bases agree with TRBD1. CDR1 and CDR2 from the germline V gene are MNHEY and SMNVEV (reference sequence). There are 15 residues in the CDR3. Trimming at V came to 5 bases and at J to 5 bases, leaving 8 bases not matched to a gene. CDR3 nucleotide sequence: TGTGCCAGCAGTCCATGGGGGACAGGGGAATATGGCTACACCTTC. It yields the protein CASSPWGTGEYGYTF.

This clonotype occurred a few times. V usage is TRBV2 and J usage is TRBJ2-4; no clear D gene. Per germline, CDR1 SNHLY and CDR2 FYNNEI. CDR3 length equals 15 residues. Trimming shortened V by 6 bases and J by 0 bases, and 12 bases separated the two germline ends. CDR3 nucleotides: TGTGCCAGCAGCCTCATACAGCTAGCCAAAAACATTCAGTACTTC. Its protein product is CASSLIQLAKNIQYF.

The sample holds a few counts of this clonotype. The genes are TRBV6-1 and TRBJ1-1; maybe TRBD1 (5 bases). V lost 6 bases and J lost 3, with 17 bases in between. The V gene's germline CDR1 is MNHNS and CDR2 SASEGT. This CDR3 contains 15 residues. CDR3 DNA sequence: TGTGCCAGCAGACCCCGGGGGGGAAGGTACACTGAAGCTTTCTTT. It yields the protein CASRPRGGRYTEAFF.

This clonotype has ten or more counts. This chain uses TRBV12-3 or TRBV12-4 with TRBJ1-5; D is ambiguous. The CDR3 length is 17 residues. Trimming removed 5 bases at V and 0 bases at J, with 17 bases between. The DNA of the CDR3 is TGTGCCAGCAGTCAAACGGACCTCCTTTATAGCAATCAGCCCCAGCATTTT. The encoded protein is CASSQTDLLYSNQPQHF.

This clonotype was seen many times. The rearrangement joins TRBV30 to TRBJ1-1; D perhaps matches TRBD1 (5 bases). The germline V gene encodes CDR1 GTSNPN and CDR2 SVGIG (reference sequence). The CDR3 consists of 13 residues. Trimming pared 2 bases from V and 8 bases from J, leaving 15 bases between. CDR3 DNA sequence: TGTGCCTGGAGTATTGGGACTGGAGTGGAAGCTTTCTTT. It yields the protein CAWSIGTGVEAFF. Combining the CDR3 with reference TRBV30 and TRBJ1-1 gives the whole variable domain SQTIHQWPATLVQPVGSPLSLECTVEGTSNPNLYWYRQAAGRGLQLLFYSVGIGQISSEVPQNLSASRPQDRQFILSSKKLLLSDSGFYLCAWSIGTGVEAFFGQGTRLTVV.

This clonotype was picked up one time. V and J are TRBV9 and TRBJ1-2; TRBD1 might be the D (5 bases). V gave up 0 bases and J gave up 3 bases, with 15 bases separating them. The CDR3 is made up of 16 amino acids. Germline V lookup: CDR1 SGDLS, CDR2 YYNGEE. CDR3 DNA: TGTGCCAGCAGCGTAGCCGATATGGGGGTCCACTATGGCTACACCTTC. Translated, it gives CASSVADMGVHYGYTF.

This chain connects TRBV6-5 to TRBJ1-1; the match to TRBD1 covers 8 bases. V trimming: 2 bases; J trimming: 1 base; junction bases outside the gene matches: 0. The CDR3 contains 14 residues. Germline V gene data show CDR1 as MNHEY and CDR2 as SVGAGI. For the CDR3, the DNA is TGTGCCAGCAGTTACGGACAGGGGAACACTGAAGCTTTCTTT. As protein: CASSYGQGNTEAFF.

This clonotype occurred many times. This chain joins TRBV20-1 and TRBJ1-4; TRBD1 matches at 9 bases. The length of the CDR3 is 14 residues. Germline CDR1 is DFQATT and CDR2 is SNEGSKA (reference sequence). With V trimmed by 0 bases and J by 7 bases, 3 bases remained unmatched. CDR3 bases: TGCAGTGCTAGAGAACAGGGGGCGAGTGAAAAACTGTTTTTT. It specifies CSAREQGASEKLFF.

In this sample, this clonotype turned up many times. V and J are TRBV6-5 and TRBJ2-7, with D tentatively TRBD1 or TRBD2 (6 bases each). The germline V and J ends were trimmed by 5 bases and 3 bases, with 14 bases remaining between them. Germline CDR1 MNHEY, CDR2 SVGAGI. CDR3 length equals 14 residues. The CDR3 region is CASSGPGALYEQYF. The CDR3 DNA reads TGTGCCAGCAGTGGGCCGGGGGCCCTCTACGAGCAGTACTTC.

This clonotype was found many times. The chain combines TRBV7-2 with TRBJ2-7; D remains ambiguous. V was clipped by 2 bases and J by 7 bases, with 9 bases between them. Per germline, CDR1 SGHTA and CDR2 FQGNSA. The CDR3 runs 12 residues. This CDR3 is CASSLFSREQYF. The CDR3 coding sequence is TGTGCCAGCAGCTTATTTTCACGAGAGCAGTACTTC.

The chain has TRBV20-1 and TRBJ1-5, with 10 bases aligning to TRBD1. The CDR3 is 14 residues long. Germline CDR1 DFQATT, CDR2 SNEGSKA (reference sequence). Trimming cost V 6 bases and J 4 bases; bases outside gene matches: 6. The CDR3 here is CSAARDRGNQPQHF. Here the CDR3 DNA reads TGCAGTGCCGCCCGGGACAGGGGTAATCAGCCCCAGCATTTT.

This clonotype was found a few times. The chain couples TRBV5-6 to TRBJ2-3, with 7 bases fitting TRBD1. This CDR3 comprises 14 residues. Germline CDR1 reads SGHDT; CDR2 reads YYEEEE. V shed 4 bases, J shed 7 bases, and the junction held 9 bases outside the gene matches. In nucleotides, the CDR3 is TGTGCCAGCAGCCTAGGGACAGCCACGAATACGCAGTATTTT. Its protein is CASSLGTATNTQYF.